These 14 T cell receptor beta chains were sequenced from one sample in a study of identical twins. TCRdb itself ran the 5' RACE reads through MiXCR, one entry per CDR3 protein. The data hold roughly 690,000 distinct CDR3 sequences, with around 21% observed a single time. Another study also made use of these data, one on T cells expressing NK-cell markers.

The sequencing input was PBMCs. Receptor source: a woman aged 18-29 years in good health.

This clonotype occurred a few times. CDR3 protein: CSVEGRRGLGFF. CDR3 in DNA: TGCAGCGTTGAAGGGCGAAGGGGGCTCGGTTTCTTT. This chain uses TRBV29-1 with TRBJ1-1; TRBD1 agrees at 7 bases. CDR1 SQVTM and CDR2 ANQGSEA come from the germline V gene. CDR3 length: 12 amino acids. The junction had 9 bases not matched to a gene; V was cut back by 1 base and J by 13 bases.

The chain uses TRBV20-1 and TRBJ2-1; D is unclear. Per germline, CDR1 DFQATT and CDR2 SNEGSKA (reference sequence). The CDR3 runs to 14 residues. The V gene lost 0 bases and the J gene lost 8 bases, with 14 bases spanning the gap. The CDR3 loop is CSARDLVGGDEQFF. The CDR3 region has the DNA TGCAGTGCTAGAGATCTAGTAGGTGGCGATGAGCAGTTCTTC.

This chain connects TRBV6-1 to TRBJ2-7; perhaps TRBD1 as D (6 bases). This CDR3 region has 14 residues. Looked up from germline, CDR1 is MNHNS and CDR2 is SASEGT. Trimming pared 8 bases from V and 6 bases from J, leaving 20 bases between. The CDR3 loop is CASQNNRVWSEQYF. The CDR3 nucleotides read TGTGCCAGCCAAAATAACAGGGTCTGGTCCGAGCAGTACTTC.

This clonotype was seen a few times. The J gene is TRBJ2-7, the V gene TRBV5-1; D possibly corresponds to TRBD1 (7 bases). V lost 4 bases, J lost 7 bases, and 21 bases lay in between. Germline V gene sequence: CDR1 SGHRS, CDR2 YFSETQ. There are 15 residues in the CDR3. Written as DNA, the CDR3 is TGCGCCAGCAGCGCTCGGACAGGCCGTGGGGGGGAGCAGTACTTC. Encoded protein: CASSARTGRGGEQYF.

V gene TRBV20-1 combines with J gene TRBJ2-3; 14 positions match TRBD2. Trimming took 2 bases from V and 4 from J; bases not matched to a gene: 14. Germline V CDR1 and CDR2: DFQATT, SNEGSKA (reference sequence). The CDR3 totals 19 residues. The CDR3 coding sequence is TGCAGTGCTAGATTCGCCCCGGGACTAGCGGGAGCGATGTCAGATACGCAGTATTTT. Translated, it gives CSARFAPGLAGAMSDTQYF.

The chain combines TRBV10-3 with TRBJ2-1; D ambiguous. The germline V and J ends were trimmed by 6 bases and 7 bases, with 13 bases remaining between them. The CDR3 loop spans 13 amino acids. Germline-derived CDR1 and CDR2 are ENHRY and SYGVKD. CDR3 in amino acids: CAISKALRNEQFF. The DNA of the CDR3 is TGTGCCATCAGCAAAGCCCTCAGAAATGAGCAGTTCTTC.

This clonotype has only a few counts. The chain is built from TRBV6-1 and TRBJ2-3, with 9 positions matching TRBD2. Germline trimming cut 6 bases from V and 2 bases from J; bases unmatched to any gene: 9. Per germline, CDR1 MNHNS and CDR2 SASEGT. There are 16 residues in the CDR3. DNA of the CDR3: TGTGCCAGCAGCCGTTTCAGCGGGAGGCCCACAGATACGCAGTATTTT. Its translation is CASSRFSGRPTDTQYF.

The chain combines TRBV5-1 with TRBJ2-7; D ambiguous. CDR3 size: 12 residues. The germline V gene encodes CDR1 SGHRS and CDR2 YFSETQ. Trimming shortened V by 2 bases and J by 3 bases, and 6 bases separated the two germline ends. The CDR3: CASSFNHYEQYF. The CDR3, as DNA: TGCGCCAGCAGCTTTAACCACTACGAGCAGTACTTC.

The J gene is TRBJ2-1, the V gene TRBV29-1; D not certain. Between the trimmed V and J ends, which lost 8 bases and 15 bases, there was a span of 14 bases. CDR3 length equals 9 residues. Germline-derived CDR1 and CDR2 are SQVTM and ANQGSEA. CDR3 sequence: CSSSQPAFF. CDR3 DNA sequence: TGCAGCTCCTCCCAACCGGCGTTCTTC.

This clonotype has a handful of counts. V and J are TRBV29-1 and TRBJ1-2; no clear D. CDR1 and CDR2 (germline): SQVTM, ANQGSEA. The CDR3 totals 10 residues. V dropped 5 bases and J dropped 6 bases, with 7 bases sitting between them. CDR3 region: CSVSLDGYTF. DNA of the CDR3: TGCAGCGTTTCCCTAGATGGCTACACCTTC.

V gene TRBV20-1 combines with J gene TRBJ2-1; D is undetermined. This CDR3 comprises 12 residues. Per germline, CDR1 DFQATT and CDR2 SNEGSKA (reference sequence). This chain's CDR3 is CGIYVRYNEQFF. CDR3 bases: TGCGGAATCTACGTTAGGTACAATGAGCAGTTCTTC.

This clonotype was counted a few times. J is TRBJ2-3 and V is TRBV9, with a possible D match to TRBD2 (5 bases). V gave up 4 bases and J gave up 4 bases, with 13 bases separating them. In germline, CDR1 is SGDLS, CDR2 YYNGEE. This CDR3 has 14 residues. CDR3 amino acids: CASSPRAGADTQYF. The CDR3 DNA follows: TGTGCCAGCAGCCCGAGGGCAGGAGCAGATACGCAGTATTTT.

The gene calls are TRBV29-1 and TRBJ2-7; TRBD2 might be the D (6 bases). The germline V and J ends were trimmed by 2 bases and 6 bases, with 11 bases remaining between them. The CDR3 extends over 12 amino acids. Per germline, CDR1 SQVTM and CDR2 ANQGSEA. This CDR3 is CSVERSGREQYF. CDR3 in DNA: TGCAGCGTTGAAAGAAGCGGGCGCGAGCAGTACTTC.

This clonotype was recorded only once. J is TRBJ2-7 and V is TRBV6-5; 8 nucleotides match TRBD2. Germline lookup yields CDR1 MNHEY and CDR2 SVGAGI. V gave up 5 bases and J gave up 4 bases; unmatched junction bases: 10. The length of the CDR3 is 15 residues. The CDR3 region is CASSTRSSGVYEQYF. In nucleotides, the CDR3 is TGTGCCAGCAGTACCCGGAGTAGCGGGGTGTACGAGCAGTACTTC.